This is a list of T cell receptor beta chains from one sample in a study of CD8 T cells in Susac syndrome. Each CDR3 protein gets one entry after TCRdb re-called the immunoSEQ multiplex PCR reads with MiXCR. Of about 85,000 distinct CDR3 sequences listed, 94% are singletons. Sequencing was performed on CD8+ T cells from PBMCs. The receptors derive from a human donor in good health. CDR3s include the opening cysteine and the closing phenylalanine or tryptophan. D genes are given only for firm matches.

J	length	V	D	CDR3	DNA
TRBJ2-1	13	TRBV5-1	NA	CASSLEARHEQFF	TGCGCCAGCAGCTTGGAAGCGCGCCATGAGCAGTTCTTC
TRBJ2-3	12	TRBV3-1	NA	CASSVRWDTQYF	TGTGCCAGCAGCGTGAGGTGGGATACGCAGTATTTT
TRBJ2-7	17	TRBV12-3/TRBV12-4	TRBD2	CASSLDWVRVTSDEQYF	TGTGCCAGCAGTTTAGACTGGGTCCGGGTTACTAGCGACGAGCAGTACTTC
TRBJ2-1	16	TRBV7-9	TRBD1	CASSLGKDRGWNEQFF	TGTGCCAGCAGCTTGGGCAAGGACAGGGGATGGAATGAGCAGTTCTTC
TRBJ1-2	12	TRBV24-1	NA	CATSATEGGYTF	TGTGCCACCAGTGCCACCGAAGGTGGCTACACCTTC
TRBJ1-1	13	TRBV7-9	NA	CASSPTGRTEAFF	TGTGCCAGCAGCCCCACAGGGCGGACTGAAGCTTTCTTT
TRBJ2-1	17	TRBV18	NA	CASSAVPGQDFYNEQFF	TGTGCCAGCTCAGCTGTTCCGGGCCAGGATTTCTACAATGAGCAGTTCTTC
TRBJ1-6	19	TRBV27	TRBD1	CASSLRDSGPIPYNSPLHF	TGTGCCAGCAGTCTGAGGGACAGCGGACCTATCCCCTATAATTCACCCCTCCACTTT
TRBJ1-1	14	TRBV12-5	NA	CASAGDKLNTEAFF	TGTGCTAGTGCCGGGGACAAGCTTAACACTGAAGCTTTCTTT
TRBJ2-1	16	TRBV15	TRBD2	CATSVERESSYNEQFF	TGTGCCACCAGCGTAGAGCGGGAGAGCTCCTACAATGAGCAGTTCTTC
TRBJ1-2	14	TRBV12-3/TRBV12-4	TRBD1	CASSFEGDSYGYTF	TGTGCCAGCAGTTTTGAGGGGGACAGCTATGGCTACACCTTC
TRBJ2-5	13	TRBV6-5	TRBD1	CASSTGYQETQYF	TGTGCCAGCTCGACAGGGTACCAAGAGACCCAGTACTTC